The present TCR beta chain was sequenced within a study of OX40 agonist ivuxolimab in advanced cancers. Study in general: Partial response was recorded in three patients: one hepatocellular carcinoma and two cutaneous melanoma cases.

CDR1 is LNHDA, CDR2 SQIVND, per germline (reference sequence). This CDR3 comprises 15 residues. V was pared by 4 bases and J by 5 bases, with 5 bases of the junction left unmatched. Repertoires were generated with immunoSEQ multiplex PCR, while TCRdb's copy carries only in-frame clones and drops some. This table holds tens of thousands of clones, 88% found once. With baseline, cycle 4 day 1, and cycle 7 day 1 as timepoints, blood was sampled. Overall study results and limits: No antigen was identified for the clonally expanded peripheral T cells. CD8+ T cells (on average) carried more expanded clones than CD4+ T cells.

Remarks on this clone: The target antigen is unknown.

This specimen was CD4+ or CD8+ T cells sorted from blood, taken in a trial of the OX40 agonist ivuxolimab. The V gene is TRBV19, the J gene TRBJ2-1; 10 nucleotides line up with TRBD2. The TCR originated in an adult with an advanced solid tumor such as melanoma, head and neck, liver or kidney cancer. CDR3 coding DNA: TGTGCCAGTAGTACAGGACTAGCGGAGAACAATGAGCAGTTCTTC. Protein sequence: CASSTGLAENNEQFF.